The source of this TCR beta chain is a study of blood T cell repertoires in COVID-19. Germline V gives CDR1 SGHAT, CDR2 FQNNGV. The CDR3 runs to 17 residues. Unmatched junction bases numbered 9, after V lost 3 bases and J lost 0 bases. Participants were aged about 18 to 89 years, lived in 24 US areas, and enrolled virtually. In the authors' workflow: Cell counts per sample came from amplifying reference gene primers. Sequencing was performed with immunoSEQ multiplex PCR; in TCRdb, only in-frame clones are kept and a portion is missing. The D gene and trimming were derived from the DNA, and the V and J assignments and clone size from that table. This sample carries hundreds of thousands of clones, roughly 90% of them seen once, and the ten largest clones take 0.75% to 1%.

The gene calls are TRBV11-2 and TRBJ2-3, with 7 bases aligning to TRBD2. Sequencing input: PBMCs or T cells enriched from blood (not recorded which). The receptor was derived from a woman aged 25-40 years who had recovered from COVID-19. The CDR3 reads CASSFPSGGTSTDTQYF. CDR3 sequence (DNA): TGTGCCAGCAGCTTTCCATCCGGGGGGACTAGCACAGATACGCAGTATTTT.